This TCR beta chain was captured in a study of regulatory T cells in long-lasting Graves disease (dated by TCRdb to about 2021). A note on the overall study: Persistent Graves' disease was defined as antithyroid drug treatment for over 5 years with persistently positive TSH receptor autoantibodies. Peripheral blood TCR sequencing and RNA sequencing compared persistent Graves' disease patients with newly diagnosed Graves' disease patients. The study was conducted in China and was registered as a clinical trial. A total of roughly 33 samples underwent TCR sequencing: some 13 from persistent and roughly 20 from newly diagnosed Graves' disease patients. On average, persistent Graves' disease patients in the clinical cohort had been on antithyroid drugs for about 10.3 years.

On the study overall, not on this receptor specifically: More public clonotypes were shared among persistent patients (over 2,500) than among newly diagnosed patients (roughly 1,000). Only peripheral blood was studied, because thyroid tissue, the primary lesion, was inaccessible. Lower TCR Shannon entropy and fewer highly expanded clones were observed in persistent Graves' disease patients than in newly diagnosed patients, which suggested clonal expansion. The small sample size was acknowledged by the authors as a limitation that may reduce accuracy. Sequencing and analysis were limited to the TCR beta chain.

The library was generated by multiplex PCR. TCRdb records Illumina HiSeq 4000 as the sequencer. CDR3 regions were amplified by Arm-PCR with iRepertoire HTBI primers to construct TCR beta libraries. PCR products were gel purified before sequencing. Concerning the study's data processing: Across samples, roughly 60 TRBV and around 15 TRBJ segments were identified and used for gene usage analysis of CDR3 amino acid clonotypes. COPE and FqMerger were used to merge the filtered high-quality paired reads into contigs. BLAST was used to align contigs to IMGT TRBV, TRBD and TRBJ reference genes, with CDR3 defined following IMGT. Clonotypes above 0.1% frequency were classified as highly expanded clones. Repertoire diversity was measured by Shannon entropy, and V-J evenness by the Gini coefficient. A clonotype found in more than one individual was treated as public. TCRdb handled the public reads itself, with Q25 trimming in fastp and clone calling in MiXCR, and kept productive beta chains. Each CDR3 protein appears once, grouped with its most common genes and DNA. It is TCRdb's table, rather than the study itself, that gives the V and J calls and clone size. The table for this sample lists about 660,000 distinct CDR3 sequences; 30% of them were counted only once. The ten largest make up roughly 40% of the sample.

This clonotype has a handful of counts. Its recognized antigen is unknown. One base away there is no much larger clone; base qualities are not given. The meaning of the sample's time point label: persistent/refractory GD, antithyroid drugs over 5 years with positive TRAb. For both TCR sequencing and RNA sequencing, RNA was extracted from PBMCs in TRIzol. Graves' disease was diagnosed according to American Thyroid Association guidelines. Patients for the study were recruited at an endocrinology department in Xi'an, China. Each patient gave 7 to 9.5 milliliters of peripheral blood, collected in an EDTA anticoagulant tube. Ficoll Paque Plus density gradient separation was used to isolate PBMCs, and no further T cell sorting was done. RNA quality was checked with an Agilent 2100 Bioanalyzer and agarose gel, and concentration with a NanoDrop 2000. This TCR derives from a female donor with Graves disease. The sequencing used peripheral blood mononuclear cells (PBMCs), collected when the disease was refractory, from a patient treated with antithyroid drugs.

The CDR3 reads CASSLRSGTAGELFF. The base sequence is TGTGCCAGCAGTTTACGGTCGGGGACAGCCGGGGAGCTGTTTTTT. Rearrangement joined TRBV28 to TRBJ2-2; 7 bases in the junction line up with TRBD1. CDR3 length: 15 amino acids, cysteine to phenylalanine. Left in the record is the CDR3 DNA by itself, 45 bases read in frame from the first base. Ends trimmed: V by 2 bases, J by 6 bases; bases unmatched to a gene: 6. Reading the germline V gene gives CDR1 MDHEN and CDR2 SYDVKM.